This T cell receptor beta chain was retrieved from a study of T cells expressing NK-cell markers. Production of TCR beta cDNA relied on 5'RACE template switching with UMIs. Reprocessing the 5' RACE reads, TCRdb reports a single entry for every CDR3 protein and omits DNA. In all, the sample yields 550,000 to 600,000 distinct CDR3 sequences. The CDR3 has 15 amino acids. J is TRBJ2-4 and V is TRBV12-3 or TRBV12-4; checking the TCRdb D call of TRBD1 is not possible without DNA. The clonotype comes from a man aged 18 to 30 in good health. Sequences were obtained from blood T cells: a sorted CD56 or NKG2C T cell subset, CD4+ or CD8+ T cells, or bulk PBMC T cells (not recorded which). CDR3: CASRSFRTPENIQYF.